This T cell receptor (beta chain) is drawn from a study of blood T cell repertoires in COVID-19. Study details: The samples span acute and convalescent COVID-19 from the United States, Italy and Spain. The analysed material was cDNA or gDNA that came from T cells, B-cell-depleted T cells, or PBMCs.

This CDR3 spans 15 amino acids. The V and J ends lost 4 bases and 4 bases, in that order; junction bases with no gene match: 4. CDR1 and CDR2 from the germline V gene are LNHDA and SQIVND (reference sequence). How the authors handled the data: Nucleated cell counts were estimated from reference gene primer amplification. Sequenced by immunoSEQ multiplex PCR; TCRdb stores in-frame clones only, minus some. That table supplies the V and J calls and clone size; D and trimming were determined from the DNA. This table holds tens of thousands of clones, 88% found once. The receptor comes from a human donor in a cohort sampled during active COVID-19. V and J are TRBV19 and TRBJ2-3; 11 bases line up with TRBD2. The sample consisted of peripheral blood. DNA of the CDR3: TGTGCCAGTAGTACACTAGCGGGGGTGGCAGATACGCAGTATTTT. It specifies CASSTLAGVADTQYF.